The clone carrying this T cell receptor (beta chain) showed up just once. This specimen comes from a study of blood T cell repertoires in COVID-19. In the original analysis: Reference gene primer amplification gave nucleated cell count estimates. The repertoire was sequenced with immunoSEQ multiplex PCR; TCRdb's copy has only in-frame clones and lacks some. V, J and clone size were drawn from that table, and D and trimming were deduced from the DNA. Among 45,000 to 50,000 clones listed, approximately 80% were seen once. CDR1 SNHLY and CDR2 FYNNEI come from the germline V gene. This CDR3 comprises 16 residues. V was pared by 4 bases and J by 4 bases, with 16 bases between.

This TCR was recovered from a man in his 70s with acute or convalescent COVID-19. The sequencing sample was made of peripheral blood. This chain joins TRBV2 and TRBJ2-2; TRBD1 might be the D (6 bases). The CDR3: CASSAGTTFTTGELFF. DNA of the CDR3: TGTGCCAGCAGTGCCGGGACAACCTTCACCACCGGGGAGCTGTTTTTT.